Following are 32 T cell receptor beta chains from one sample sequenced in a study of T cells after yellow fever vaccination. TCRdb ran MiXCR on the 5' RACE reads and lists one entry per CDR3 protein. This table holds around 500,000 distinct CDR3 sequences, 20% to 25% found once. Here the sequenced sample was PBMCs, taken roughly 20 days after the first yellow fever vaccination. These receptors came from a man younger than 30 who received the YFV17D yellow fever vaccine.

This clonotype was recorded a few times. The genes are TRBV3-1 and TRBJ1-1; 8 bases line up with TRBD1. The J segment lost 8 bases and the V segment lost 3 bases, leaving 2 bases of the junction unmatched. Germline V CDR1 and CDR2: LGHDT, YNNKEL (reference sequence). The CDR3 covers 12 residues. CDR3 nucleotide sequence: TGTGCCAGCAGCCAGGACAGGGTGGAAGCTTTCTTT. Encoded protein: CASSQDRVEAFF.

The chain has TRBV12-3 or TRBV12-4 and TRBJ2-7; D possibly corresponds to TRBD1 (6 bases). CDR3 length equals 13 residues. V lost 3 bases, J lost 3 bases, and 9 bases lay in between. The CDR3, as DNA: TGTGCCAGCAGTTTTCAGGGGATCTACGAGCAGTACTTC. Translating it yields CASSFQGIYEQYF.

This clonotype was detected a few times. In DNA form, the CDR3 reads TGTGCCAGTCATTGGGCAGCTGGAAACACCATATATTTT. Its protein product is CASHWAAGNTIYF. The rearrangement uses TRBV6-5 and TRBJ1-3; no clear D gene. CDR3 length: 13 amino acids. Per the germline V gene, CDR1 is MNHEY and CDR2 is SVGAGI. The V end was cut by 9 bases, the J end by 2 bases, with 11 bases between.

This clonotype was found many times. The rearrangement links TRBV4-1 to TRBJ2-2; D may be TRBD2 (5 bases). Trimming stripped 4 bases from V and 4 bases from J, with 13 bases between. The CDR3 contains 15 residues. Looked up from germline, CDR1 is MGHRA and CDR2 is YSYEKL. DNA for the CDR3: TGCGCCAGCAGCCCAGCGGCGGCTACCACCGGGGAGCTGTTTTTT. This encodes CASSPAAATTGELFF.

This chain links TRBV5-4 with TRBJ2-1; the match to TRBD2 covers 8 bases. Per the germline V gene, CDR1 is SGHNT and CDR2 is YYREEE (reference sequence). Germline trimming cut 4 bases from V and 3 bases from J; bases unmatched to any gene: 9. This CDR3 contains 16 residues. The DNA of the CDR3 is TGTGCCAGCAGCCCCGGGGGCGGGGGGTTCTACAATGAGCAGTTCTTC. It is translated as CASSPGGGGFYNEQFF.

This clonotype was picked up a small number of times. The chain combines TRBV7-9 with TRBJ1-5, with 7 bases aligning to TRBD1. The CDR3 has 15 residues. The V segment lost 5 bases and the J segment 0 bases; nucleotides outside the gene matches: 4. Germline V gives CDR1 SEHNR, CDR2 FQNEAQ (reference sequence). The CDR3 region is CASSTGTVSNQPQHF. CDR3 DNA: TGTGCCAGCAGCACAGGGACAGTTAGCAATCAGCCCCAGCATTTT.

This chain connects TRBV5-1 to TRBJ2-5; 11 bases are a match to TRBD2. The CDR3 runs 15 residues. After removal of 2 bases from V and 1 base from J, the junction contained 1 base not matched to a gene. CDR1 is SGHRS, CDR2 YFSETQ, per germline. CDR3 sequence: CASSFSGGVQETQYF. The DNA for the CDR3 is TGCGCCAGCAGCTTTAGCGGGGGGGTCCAAGAGACCCAGTACTTC.

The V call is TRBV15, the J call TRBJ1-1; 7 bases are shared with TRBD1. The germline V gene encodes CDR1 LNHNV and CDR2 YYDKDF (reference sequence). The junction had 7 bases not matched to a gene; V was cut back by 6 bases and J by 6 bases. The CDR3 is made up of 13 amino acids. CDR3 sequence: CATRFRGGAEAFF. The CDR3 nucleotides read TGTGCCACCAGATTCAGGGGGGGAGCTGAAGCTTTCTTT.

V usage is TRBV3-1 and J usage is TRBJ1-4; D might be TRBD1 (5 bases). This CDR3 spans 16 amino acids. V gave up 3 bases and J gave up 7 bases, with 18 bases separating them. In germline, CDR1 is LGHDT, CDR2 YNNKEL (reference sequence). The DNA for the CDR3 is TGTGCCAGCAGCCAGGGGTCGGGAGGGGCGAGTGAAAAACTGTTTTTT. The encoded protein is CASSQGSGGASEKLFF. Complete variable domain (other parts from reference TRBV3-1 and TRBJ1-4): DTAVSQTPKYLVTQMGNDKSIKCEQNLGHDTMYWYKQDSKKFLKIMFSYNNKELIINETVPNRFSPKSPDKAHLNLHINSLELGDSAVYFCASSQGSGGASEKLFFGSGTQLSVL.

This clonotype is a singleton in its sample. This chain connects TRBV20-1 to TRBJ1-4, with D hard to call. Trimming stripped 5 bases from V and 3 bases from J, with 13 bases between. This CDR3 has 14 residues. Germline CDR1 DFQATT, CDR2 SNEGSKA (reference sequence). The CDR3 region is CSAGEGLSNEKLFF. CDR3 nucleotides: TGCAGTGCTGGGGAGGGCTTATCTAATGAAAAACTGTTTTTT.

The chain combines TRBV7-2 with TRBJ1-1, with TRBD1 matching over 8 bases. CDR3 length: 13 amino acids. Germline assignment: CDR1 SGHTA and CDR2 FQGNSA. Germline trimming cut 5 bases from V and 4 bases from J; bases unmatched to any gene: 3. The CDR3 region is CASSEQGATEAFF. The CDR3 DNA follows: TGTGCCAGCAGCGAGCAGGGGGCCACTGAAGCTTTCTTT.

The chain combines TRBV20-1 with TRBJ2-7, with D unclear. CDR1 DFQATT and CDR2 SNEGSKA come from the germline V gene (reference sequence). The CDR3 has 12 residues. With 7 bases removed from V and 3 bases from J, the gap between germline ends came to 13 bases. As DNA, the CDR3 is TGCAGTGTTTGGGGTGGGGTCTACGAGCAGTACTTC. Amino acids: CSVWGGVYEQYF.

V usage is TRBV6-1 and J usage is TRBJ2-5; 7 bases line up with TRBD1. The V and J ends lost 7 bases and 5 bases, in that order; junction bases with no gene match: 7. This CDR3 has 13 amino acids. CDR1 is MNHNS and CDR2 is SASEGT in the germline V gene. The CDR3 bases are TGTGCCAGCATTCGGACAGGCAGGGAGACCCAGTACTTC. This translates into CASIRTGRETQYF.

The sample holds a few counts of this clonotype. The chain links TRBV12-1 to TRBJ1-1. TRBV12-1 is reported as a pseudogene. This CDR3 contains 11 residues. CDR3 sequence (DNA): TGTGCCAGCCCAGAGGACACTGAAGCTTTCTTT. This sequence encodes CASPEDTEAFF.

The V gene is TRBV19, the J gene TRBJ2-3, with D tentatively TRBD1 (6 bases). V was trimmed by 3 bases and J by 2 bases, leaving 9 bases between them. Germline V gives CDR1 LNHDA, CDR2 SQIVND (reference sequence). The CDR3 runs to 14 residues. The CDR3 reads CASSISGDTDTQYF. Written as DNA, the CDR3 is TGTGCCAGTAGTATTTCAGGGGACACAGATACGCAGTATTTT.

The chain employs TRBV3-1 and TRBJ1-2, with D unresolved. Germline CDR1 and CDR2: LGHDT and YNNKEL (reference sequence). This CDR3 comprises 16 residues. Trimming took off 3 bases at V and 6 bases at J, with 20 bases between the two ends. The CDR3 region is CASSQEGSRTLDGYTF. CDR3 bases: TGTGCCAGCAGCCAGGAGGGATCGCGTACGCTCGATGGCTACACCTTC.

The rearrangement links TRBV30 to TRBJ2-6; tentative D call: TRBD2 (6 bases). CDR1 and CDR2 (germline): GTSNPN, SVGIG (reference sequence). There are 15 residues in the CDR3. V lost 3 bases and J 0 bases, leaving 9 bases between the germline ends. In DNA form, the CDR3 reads TGTGCCTGGAGCTCCGGGGGCTCTGGGGCCAACGTCCTGACTTTC. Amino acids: CAWSSGGSGANVLTF.

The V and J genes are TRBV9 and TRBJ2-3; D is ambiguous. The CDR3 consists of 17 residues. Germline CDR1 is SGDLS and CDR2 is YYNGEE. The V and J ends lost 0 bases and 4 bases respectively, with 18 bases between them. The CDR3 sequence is CASSVVPSSLVADTQYF. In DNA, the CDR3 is TGTGCCAGCAGCGTAGTCCCTAGTAGCCTTGTTGCAGATACGCAGTATTTT.

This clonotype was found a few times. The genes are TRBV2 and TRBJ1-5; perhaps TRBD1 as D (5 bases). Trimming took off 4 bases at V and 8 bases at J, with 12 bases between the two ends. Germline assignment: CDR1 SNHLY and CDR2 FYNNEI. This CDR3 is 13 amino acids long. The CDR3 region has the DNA TGTGCCAGCAGTGTCTACCTAGGGGAGCCCCAGCATTTT. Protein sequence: CASSVYLGEPQHF.

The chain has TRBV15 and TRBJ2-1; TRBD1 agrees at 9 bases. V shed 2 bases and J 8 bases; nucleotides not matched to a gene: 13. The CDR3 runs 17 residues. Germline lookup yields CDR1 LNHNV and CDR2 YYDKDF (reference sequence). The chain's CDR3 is CATSRSPPGQGPHEQFF. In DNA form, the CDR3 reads TGTGCCACCAGCAGATCGCCCCCGGGACAGGGCCCCCATGAGCAGTTCTTC. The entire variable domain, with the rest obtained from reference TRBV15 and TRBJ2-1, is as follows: DAMVIQNPRYQVTQFGKPVTLSCSQTLNHNVMYWYQQKSSQAPKLLFHYYDKDFNNEADTPDNFQSRRPNTSFCFLDIRSPGLGDTAMYLCATSRSPPGQGPHEQFFGPGTRLTVL.

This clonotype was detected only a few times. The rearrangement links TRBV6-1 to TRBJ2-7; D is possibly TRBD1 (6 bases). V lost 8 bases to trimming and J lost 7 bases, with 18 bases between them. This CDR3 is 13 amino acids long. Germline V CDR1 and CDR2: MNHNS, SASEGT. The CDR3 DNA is TGTGCCAGCGACCTGGGACAAATGAGAGAGCAGTACTTC. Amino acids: CASDLGQMREQYF.

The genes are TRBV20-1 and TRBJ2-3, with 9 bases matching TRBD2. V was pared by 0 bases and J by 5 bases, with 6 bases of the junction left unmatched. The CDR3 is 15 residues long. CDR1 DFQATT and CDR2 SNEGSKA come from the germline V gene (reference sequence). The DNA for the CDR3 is TGCAGTGCTAGAGATGAGCGGGGGGCGGGAGATACGCAGTATTTT. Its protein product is CSARDERGAGDTQYF.

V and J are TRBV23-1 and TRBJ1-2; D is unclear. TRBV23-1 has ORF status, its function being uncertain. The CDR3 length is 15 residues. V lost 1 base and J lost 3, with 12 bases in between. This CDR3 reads CASSQWARGDYGYTF. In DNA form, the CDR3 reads TGCGCCAGCAGTCAATGGGCGCGGGGTGACTATGGCTACACCTTC.

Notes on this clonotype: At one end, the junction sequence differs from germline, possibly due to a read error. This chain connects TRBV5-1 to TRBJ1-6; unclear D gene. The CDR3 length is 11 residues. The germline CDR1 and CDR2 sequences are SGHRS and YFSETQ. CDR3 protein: CASSLAWTSSF. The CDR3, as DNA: TGCGCCAGCAGCTTGGCTTGGACTTCCAGCTTT.

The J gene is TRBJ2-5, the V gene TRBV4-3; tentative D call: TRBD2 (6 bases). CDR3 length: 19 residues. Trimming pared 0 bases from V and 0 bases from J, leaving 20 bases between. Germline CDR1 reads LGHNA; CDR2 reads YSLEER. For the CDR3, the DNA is TGCGCCAGCAGCCAAGAGGTCTGGGCTAGCGATCCTCACCAAGAGACCCAGTACTTC. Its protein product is CASSQEVWASDPHQETQYF.

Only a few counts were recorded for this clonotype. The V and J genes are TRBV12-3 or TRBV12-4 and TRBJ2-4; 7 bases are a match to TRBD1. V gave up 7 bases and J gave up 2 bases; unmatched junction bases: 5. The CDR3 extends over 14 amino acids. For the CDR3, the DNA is TGTGCCAGCACCTTCAGGGGGTCCAAAAACATTCAGTACTTC. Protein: CASTFRGSKNIQYF.

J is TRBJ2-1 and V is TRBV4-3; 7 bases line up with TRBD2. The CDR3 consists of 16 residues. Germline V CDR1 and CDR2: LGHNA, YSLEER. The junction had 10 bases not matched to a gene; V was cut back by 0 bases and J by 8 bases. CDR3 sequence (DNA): TGCGCCAGCAGCCAAGAGTCCCCTACTAGCGCCGATGAGCAGTTCTTC. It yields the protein CASSQESPTSADEQFF.

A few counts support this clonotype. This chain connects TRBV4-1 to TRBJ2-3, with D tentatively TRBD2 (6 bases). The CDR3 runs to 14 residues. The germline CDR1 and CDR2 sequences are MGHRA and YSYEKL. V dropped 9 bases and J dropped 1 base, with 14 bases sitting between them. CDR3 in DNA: TGCGCCAGTTTACGGGAGCTTGGCACAGATACGCAGTATTTT. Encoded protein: CASLRELGTDTQYF.

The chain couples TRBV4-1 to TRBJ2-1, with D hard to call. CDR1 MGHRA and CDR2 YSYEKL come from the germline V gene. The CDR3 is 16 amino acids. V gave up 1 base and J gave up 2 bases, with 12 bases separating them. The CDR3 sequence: CASSQVARKTYNEQFF. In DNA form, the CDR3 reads TGCGCCAGCAGCCAAGTAGCACGTAAGACCTACAATGAGCAGTTCTTC.

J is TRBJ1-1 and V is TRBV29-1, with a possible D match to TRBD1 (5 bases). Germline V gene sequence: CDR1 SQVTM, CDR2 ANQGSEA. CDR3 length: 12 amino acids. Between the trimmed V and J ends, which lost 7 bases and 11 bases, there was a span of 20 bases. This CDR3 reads CSAEGPSPGAFF. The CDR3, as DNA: TGCAGCGCCGAGGGACCCTCACCTGGGGCTTTCTTT.

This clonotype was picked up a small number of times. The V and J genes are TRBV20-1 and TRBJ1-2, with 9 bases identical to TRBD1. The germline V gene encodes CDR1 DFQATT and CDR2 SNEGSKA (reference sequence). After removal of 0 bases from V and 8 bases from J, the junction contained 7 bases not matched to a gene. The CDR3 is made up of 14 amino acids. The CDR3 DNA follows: TGCAGTGCTAGAGATCTGGGGACAGGGTGGGGCTACACCTTC. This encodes CSARDLGTGWGYTF.

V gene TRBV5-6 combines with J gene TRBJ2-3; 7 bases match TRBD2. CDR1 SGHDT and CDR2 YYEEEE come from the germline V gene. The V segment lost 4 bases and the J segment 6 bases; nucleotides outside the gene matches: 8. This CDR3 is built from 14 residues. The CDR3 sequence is CASSPWTSVDTQYF. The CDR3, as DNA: TGTGCCAGCAGCCCCTGGACTAGTGTGGATACGCAGTATTTT.